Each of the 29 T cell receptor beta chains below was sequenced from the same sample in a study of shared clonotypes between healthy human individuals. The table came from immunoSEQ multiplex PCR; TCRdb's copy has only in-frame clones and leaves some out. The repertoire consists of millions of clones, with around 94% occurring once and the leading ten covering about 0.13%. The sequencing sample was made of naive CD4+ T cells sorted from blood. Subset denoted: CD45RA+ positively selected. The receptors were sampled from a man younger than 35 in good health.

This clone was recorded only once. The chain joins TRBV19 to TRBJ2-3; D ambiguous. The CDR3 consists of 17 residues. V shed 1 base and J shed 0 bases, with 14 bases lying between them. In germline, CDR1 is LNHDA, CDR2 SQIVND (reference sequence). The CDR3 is CASSIVQRARSTDTQYF. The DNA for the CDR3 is TGTGCCAGTAGTATAGTTCAAAGGGCCCGAAGCACAGATACGCAGTATTTT.

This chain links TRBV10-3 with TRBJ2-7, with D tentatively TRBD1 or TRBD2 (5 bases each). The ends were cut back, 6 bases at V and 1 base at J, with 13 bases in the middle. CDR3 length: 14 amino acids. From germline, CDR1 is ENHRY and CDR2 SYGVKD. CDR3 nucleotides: TGTGCCATCAGGGCCGGGACGGAATCCTACGAGCAGTACTTC. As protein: CAIRAGTESYEQYF.

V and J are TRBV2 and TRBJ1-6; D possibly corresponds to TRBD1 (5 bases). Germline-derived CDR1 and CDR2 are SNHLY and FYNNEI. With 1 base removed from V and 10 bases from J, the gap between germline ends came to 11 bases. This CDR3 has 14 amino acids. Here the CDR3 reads CASSEVGGGSPLHF. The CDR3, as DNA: TGTGCCAGCAGTGAAGTGGGGGGAGGCTCACCCCTCCACTTT.

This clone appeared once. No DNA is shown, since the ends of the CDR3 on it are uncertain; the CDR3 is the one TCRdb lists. The CDR3 protein is CAWSVFWSDSSYNEQFF. The chain links TRBV30 to TRBJ2-1; TRBD1 is taken as the D call from the table, unchecked against the DNA. Per germline, CDR1 GTSNPN and CDR2 SVGIG (reference sequence). The CDR3 spans 17 amino acids, including both terminal residues.

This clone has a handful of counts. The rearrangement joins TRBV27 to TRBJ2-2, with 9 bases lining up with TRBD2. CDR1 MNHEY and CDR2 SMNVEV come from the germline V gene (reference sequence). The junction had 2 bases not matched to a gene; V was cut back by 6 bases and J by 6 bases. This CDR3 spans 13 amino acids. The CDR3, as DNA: TGTGCCAGCAGGCTAGCGGGGTCCGGGGAGCTGTTTTTT. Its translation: CASRLAGSGELFF.

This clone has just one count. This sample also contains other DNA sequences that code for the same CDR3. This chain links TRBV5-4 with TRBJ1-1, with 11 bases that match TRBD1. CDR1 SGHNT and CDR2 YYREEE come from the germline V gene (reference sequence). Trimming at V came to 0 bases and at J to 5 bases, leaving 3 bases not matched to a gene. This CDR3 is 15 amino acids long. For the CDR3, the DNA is TGTGCCAGCAGCTTGGTGGGACAGGGGGGGACTGAAGCTTTCTTT. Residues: CASSLVGQGGTEAFF.

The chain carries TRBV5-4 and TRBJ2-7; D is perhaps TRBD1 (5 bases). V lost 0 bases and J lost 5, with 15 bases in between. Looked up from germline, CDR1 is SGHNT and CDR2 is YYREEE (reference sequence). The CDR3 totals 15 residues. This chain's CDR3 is CASSLVGAGNNEQYF. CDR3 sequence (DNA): TGTGCCAGCAGCTTGGTTGGGGCAGGGAACAACGAGCAGTACTTC. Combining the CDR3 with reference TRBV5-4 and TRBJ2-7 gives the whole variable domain ETGVTQSPTHLIKTRGQQVTLRCSSQSGHNTVSWYQQALGQGPQFIFQYYREEENGRGNFPPRFSGLQFPNYSSELNVNALELDDSALYLCASSLVGAGNNEQYFGPGTRLTVT.

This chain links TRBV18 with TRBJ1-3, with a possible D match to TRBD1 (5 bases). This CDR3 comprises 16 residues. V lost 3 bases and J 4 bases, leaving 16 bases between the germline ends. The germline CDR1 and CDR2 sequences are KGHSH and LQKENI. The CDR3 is CASSPQGHSSGNTIYF. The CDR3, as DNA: TGTGCCAGCTCACCCCAGGGTCATAGCTCGGGAAACACCATATATTTT.

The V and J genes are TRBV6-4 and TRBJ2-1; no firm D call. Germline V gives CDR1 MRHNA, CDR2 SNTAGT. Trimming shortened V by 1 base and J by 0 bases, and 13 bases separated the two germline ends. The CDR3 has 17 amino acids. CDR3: CASSDWGGTSSYNEQFF. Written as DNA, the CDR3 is TGTGCCAGCAGTGACTGGGGTGGTACCAGCTCCTACAATGAGCAGTTCTTC.

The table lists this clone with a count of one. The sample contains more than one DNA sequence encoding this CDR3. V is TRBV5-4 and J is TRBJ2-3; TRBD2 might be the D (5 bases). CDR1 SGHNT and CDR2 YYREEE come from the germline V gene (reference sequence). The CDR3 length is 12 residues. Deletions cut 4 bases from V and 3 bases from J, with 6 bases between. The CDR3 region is CASSGRTDTQYF. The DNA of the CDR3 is TGTGCCAGCAGCGGGAGAACAGATACGCAGTATTTT.

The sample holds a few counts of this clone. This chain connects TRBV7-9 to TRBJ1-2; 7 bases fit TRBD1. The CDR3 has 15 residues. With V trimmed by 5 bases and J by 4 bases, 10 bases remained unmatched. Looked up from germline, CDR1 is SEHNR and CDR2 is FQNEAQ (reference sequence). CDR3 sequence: CASSGKGALGYGYTF. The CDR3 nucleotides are TGTGCCAGCAGCGGAAAGGGGGCGCTGGGCTATGGCTACACCTTC.

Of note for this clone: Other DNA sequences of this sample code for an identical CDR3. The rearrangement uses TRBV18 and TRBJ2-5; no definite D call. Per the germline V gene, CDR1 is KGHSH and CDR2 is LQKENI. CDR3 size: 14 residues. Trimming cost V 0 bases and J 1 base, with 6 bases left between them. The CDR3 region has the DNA TGTGCCAGCTCACCACCGAACAGCCAAGAGACCCAGTACTTC. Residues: CASSPPNSQETQYF.

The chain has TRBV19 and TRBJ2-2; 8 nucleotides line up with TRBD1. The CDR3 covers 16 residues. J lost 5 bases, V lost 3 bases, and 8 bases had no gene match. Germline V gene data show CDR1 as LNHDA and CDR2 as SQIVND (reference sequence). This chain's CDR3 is CASSISGQGQTGELFF. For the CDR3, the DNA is TGTGCCAGTAGTATTTCTGGACAGGGTCAGACCGGGGAGCTGTTTTTT.

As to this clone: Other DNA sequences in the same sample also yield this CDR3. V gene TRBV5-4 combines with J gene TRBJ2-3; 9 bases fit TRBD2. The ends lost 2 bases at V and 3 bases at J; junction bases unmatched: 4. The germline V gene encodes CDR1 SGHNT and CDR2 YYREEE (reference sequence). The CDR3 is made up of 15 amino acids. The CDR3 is CASSLGGGVTDTQYF. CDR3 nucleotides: TGTGCCAGCAGCTTAGGCGGGGGGGTAACAGATACGCAGTATTTT.

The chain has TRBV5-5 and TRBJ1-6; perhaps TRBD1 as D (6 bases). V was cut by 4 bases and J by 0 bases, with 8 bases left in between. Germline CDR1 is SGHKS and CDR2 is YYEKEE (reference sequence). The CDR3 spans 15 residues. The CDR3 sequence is CASSPQGSYNSPLHF. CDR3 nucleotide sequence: TGTGCCAGCAGCCCACAGGGCTCCTATAATTCACCCCTCCACTTT.

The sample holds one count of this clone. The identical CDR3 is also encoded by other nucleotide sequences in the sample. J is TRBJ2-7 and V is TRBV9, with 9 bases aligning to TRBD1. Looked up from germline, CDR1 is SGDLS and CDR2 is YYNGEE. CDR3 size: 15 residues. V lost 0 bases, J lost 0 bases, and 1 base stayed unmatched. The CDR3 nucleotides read TGTGCCAGCAGCGTAGGGACAGGGGCCTCCTACGAGCAGTACTTC. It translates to CASSVGTGASYEQYF. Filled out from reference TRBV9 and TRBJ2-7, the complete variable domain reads DSGVTQTPKHLITATGQRVTLRCSPRSGDLSVYWYQQSLDQGLQFLIQYYNGEERAKGNILERFSAQQFPDLHSELNLSSLELGDSALYFCASSVGTGASYEQYFGPGTRLTVT.

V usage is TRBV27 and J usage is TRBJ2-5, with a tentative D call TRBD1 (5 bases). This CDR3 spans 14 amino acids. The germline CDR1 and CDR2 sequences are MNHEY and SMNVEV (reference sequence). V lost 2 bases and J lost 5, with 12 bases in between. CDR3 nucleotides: TGTGCCAGCAGTTTAGTGGGGCTGGGGGAGACCCAGTACTTC. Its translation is CASSLVGLGETQYF.

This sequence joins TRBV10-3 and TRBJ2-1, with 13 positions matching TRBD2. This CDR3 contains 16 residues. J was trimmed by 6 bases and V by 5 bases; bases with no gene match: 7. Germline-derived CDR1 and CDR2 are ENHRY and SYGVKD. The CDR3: CAISRLAGGTSNEQFF. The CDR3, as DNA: TGTGCCATCAGTAGACTAGCGGGGGGAACGAGCAATGAGCAGTTCTTC.

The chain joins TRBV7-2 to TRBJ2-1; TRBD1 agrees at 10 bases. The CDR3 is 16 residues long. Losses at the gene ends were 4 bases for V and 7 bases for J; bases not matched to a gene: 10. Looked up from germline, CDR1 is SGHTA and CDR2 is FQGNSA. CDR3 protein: CASSWAGTGVANEQFF. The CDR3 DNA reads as TGTGCCAGCAGCTGGGCCGGGACAGGGGTAGCGAATGAGCAGTTCTTC. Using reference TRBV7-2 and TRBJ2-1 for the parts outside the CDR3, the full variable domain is GAGVSQSPSNKVTEKGKDVELRCDPISGHTALYWYRQSLGQGLEFLIYFQGNSAPDKSGLPSDRFSAERTGGSVSTLTIQRTQQEDSAVYLCASSWAGTGVANEQFFGPGTRLTVL.

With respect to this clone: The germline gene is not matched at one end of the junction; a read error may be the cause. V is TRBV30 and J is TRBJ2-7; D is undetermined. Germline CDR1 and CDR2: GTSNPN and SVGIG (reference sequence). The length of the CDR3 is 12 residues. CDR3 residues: CAWSVFSNEQYF. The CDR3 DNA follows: TGTGCCTGGAGTGTCTTCTCCAACGAGCAGTACTTC.

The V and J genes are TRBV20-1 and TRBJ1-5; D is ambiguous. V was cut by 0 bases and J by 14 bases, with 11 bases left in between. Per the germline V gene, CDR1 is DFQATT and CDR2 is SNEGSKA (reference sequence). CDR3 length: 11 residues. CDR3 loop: CSARDERTEHF. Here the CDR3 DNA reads TGCAGTGCTAGAGATGAGAGGACCGAGCATTTT.

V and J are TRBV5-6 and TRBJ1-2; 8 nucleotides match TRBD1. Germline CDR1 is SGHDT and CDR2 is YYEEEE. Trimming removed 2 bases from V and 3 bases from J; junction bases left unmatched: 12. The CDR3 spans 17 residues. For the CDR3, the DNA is TGTGCCAGCAGCTTAACTCCCCCGGACAGGGTTGACTATGGCTACACCTTC. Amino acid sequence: CASSLTPPDRVDYGYTF.

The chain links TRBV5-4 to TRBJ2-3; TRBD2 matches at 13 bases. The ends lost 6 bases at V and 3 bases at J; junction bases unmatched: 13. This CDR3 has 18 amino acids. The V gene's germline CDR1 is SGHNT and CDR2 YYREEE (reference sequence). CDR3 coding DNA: TGTGCCAGCACTAACCCGGGTCCGGGACTAGCGGGAACAGATACGCAGTATTTT. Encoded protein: CASTNPGPGLAGTDTQYF.

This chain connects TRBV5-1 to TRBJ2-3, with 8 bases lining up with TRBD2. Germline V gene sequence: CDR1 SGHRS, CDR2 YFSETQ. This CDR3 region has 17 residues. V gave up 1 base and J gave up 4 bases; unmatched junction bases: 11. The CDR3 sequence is CASSLTSGTRGPDTQYF. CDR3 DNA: TGCGCCAGCAGCTTGACTTCCGGGACTAGAGGCCCAGATACGCAGTATTTT. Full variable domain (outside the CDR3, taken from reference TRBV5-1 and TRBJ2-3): KAGVTQTPRYLIKTRGQQVTLSCSPISGHRSVSWYQQTPGQGLQFLFEYFSETQRNKGNFPGRFSGRQFSNSRSEMNVSTLELGDSALYLCASSLTSGTRGPDTQYFGPGTRLTVL.

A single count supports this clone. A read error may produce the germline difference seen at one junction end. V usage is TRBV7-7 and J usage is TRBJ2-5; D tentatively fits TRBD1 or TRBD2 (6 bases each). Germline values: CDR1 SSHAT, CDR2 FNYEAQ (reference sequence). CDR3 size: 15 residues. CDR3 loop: CASSLGGGRQETQYF. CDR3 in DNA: TGTGCTAGCAGCTTAGGAGGGGGGCGACAAGAGACCCAGTACTTC.

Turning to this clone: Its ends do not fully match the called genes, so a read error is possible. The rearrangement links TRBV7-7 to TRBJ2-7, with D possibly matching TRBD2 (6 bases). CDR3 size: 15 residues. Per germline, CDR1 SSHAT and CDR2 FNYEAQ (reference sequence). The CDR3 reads CASSLTGECRGEQYF. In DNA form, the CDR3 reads TGTGCTAGCAGCTTAACGGGGGAATGTCGCGGCGAGCAGTACTTC.

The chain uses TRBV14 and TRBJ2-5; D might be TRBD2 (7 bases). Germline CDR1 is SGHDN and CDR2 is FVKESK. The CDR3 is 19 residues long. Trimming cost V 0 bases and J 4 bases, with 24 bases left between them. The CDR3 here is CASSQDKGDYRLRRETQYF. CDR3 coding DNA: TGTGCCAGCAGCCAAGATAAGGGGGACTACAGGCTACGGCGAGAGACCCAGTACTTC. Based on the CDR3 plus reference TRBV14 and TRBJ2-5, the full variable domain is EAGVTQFPSHSVIEKGQTVTLRCDPISGHDNLYWYRRVMGKEIKFLLHFVKESKQDESGMPNNRFLAERTGGTYSTLKVQPAELEDSGVYFCASSQDKGDYRLRRETQYFGPGTRLLVL.

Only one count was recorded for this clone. The CDR3 region has the DNA TGCGCCAGCAGCCAAGATTGGGTAGCCTCCTACAATGAGCAGTTCTTC. It is translated as CASSQDWVASYNEQFF. The chain employs TRBV4-3 and TRBJ2-1; D not certain. V lost 0 bases, J lost 0 bases, and 9 bases lay in between. The CDR3 covers 16 residues. CDR1 and CDR2 from the germline V gene are LGHNA and YSLEER.

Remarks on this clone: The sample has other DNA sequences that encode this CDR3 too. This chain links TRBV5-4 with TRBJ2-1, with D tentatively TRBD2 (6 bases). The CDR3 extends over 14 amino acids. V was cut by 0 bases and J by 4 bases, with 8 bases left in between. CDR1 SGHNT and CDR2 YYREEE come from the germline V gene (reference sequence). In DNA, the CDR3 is TGTGCCAGCAGCTTGGAGGCGGGGTACAATGAGCAGTTCTTC. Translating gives CASSLEAGYNEQFF.